This passage covers 5 T cell receptor beta chains from one sample sequenced in a study of OX40 agonist ivuxolimab in advanced cancers. Profiling relied on immunoSEQ multiplex PCR, and the TCRdb table lists in-frame clones only, not all of them. The repertoire holds 65,000 to 80,000 clones, with around 91% as singletons. The starting material was CD4+ or CD8+ T cells sorted from blood, obtained in a trial of the OX40 agonist ivuxolimab. The origin of the receptors is an adult with an advanced solid tumor such as melanoma, head and neck, liver or kidney cancer.

This chain's CDR3 is CASSFWGSGGNNEQFF. The DNA for the CDR3 is TGTGCCAGCAGCTTTTGGGGTTCGGGGGGTAACAATGAGCAGTTCTTC. This chain joins TRBV7-9 and TRBJ2-1, with 7 bases lining up with TRBD2. V shed 3 bases and J 5 bases; nucleotides not matched to a gene: 10. The germline V gene encodes CDR1 SEHNR and CDR2 FQNEAQ (reference sequence). CDR3 length: 16 amino acids.

The V call is TRBV18, the J call TRBJ2-2; D gene ambiguous. The CDR3 is 12 residues long. In germline, CDR1 is KGHSH, CDR2 LQKENI. V was cut by 1 base and J by 5 bases, with 2 bases left in between. CDR3 sequence reads: CASSPRTGELFF. The CDR3 DNA follows: TGTGCCAGCTCACCACGGACCGGGGAGCTGTTTTTT.

Details on this clone: In this CDR3 the conserved last residue, phenylalanine or tryptophan, is missing, so a read error is likely. The DNA is left out, because the CDR3 cannot be placed on it with certainty; the CDR3 is given as TCRdb lists it. The chain carries TRBV10-1 and TRBJ2-7; no check of the table's D call, TRBD2, against the DNA was made. 13 amino acids form the CDR3, both terminal residues included. Germline CDR1 WNHNN, CDR2 SYGVQD (reference sequence). CDR3 sequence: CASRIPGLAGASP.

The chain carries TRBV6-6 and TRBJ1-3; D remains ambiguous. Trimming took off 0 bases at V and 3 bases at J, with 0 bases between the two ends. Germline CDR1 MNHNY, CDR2 SVGAGI (reference sequence). CDR3 length: 12 amino acids. DNA for the CDR3: TGTGCCAGCAGTTACTCTGGAAACACCATATATTTT. This codes for CASSYSGNTIYF.

This chain connects TRBV19 to TRBJ1-6; D call uncertain. CDR3 size: 16 residues. From germline, CDR1 is LNHDA and CDR2 SQIVND (reference sequence). V shed 1 base and J shed 7 bases, with 14 bases lying between them. DNA for the CDR3: TGTGCCAGTAGTATAGGCACGGGCGGTAGGAATTCACCCCTCCACTTT. Encoded protein: CASSIGTGGRNSPLHF.